Sequencing of this TCR beta chain was carried out in a study of cytomegalovirus exposure and HLA in healthy donors (dated by TCRdb to between 2016 and 2019). Broadly, across the study: In an earlier analysis of 550 to 750 of the donors, approximately 300 Gb of sequence data and 90 million to 130 million unique TCR beta sequences from about 179 million T cells were reported. A few DR-DQ haplotypes were treated as single units for association and clustering because of strong linkage in the cohort. Class I and class II HLA loci were covered by the typing at four-digit resolution. Of the roughly 400 genotyped donors, about 84% fell in the genetic ancestry cluster associated with self-reported Caucasian donors. Among roughly 400 genotyped donors of the cohort, an average of about 220,000 unique TCR beta nucleotide sequences was sequenced per donor, of which about 19% were non-productive. In a later genetic analysis, genome-wide SNP genotypes for about 55% of the roughly 670 donors were used, and that subset was treated as a discovery cohort. The study profiled the T cell repertoires of hundreds of subjects by immunosequencing and related them to cytomegalovirus serostatus. Every discovery cohort repertoire had been produced on one sequencing platform. In addition to the first cohort of approximately 650 subjects, a separate validation cohort of about 120 different subjects was used. Around 300 gigabases of sequencing data and some 85 million unique TCR sequences were included in an early release covering 550 to 650 HLA-typed donors. To predict cytomegalovirus infection status, the study combined high-throughput TCR immunosequencing, statistical association of individual TCRs with disease status, and machine learning. To decide whether each TCR beta V gene segment behaved as functional or pseudogenic, an earlier analysis of some 600 of the donors relied on high-throughput TCR beta sequencing. The later analysis used no new phenotypic data to find candidate immune exposures, relying instead on TCR beta sequences and their occurrence across donors. The aim of the study was to test whether cataloging public T cell receptors could identify signatures of past pathogen exposure. Donor age, sex, ethnicity and CMV serostatus were compiled together with the repertoire data. Typing coverage varied by locus: about 620-630 donors for A, B, C, DRB1 and DQB1; approximately 500 for DQA1; over 600 for DPA1; roughly 450 for DPB1. A later analysis re-examined previously published TCR beta repertoires from hundreds of donors and added high-resolution HLA genotyping to investigate patterns of TCR occurrence. Overall results and qualifications from the work: A later analysis associated about 18,000 TCR beta sequences with specific HLA alleles at a false discovery rate of 0.05. Most TCR sequences were observed very rarely across donors, whereas some public TCRs were present in many individuals. A later genetic analysis associated a missense DCLRE1C variant with V-gene and J-gene trimming of TCR beta chains, and an independent cohort replicated the association. Because HLA typing was missing for some donors at each locus, association tests included only the typed subset. CMV serostatus was the only immune exposure information available for the cohort. A cluster of highly shared sequence variants was judged likely to be a technical artifact of the sequencing pipeline. According to a later genetic analysis, donors in an Asian-associated ancestry cluster had fewer N-insertions in productive TCRs than the approximately 650-donor mean. Linkage disequilibrium might explain the correlated functional status among segregating V segments, but an unknown experimental factor could not be ruled out. A few of the identified cytomegalovirus-associated TCR beta chains were confirmed in vitro to be specific for cytomegalovirus antigens. A later analysis found that HLA-associated TCR beta chains were more clonally expanded and had lower generation probabilities than equally common non-associated chains. In a later analysis, several top co-occurrence clusters were reported to appear linked to parvovirus B19, influenza, CMV and Epstein-Barr virus. Cytomegalovirus status was reported to be diagnosed by the classifier with high specificity and sensitivity in both the original and validation cohorts. Presence/absence analyses assumed roughly uniform sequencing depth across donors, an assumption that may not hold. An earlier analysis of 450 to 750 of the donors showed that most TCR beta V segments appeared in productive rearrangements either about 87% or about 30% of the time, which broadly matched IMGT annotations. Only TCR beta chains were sequenced in this cohort, and the absence of alpha or paired-chain data limited detectable features. Because the 87-base-pair reads could not distinguish some IMGT-functional V segments, including TRBV6-2 and TRBV6-3, those segments were excluded. According to a later analysis, most CMV-associated TCR beta chains appeared to be HLA-restricted, and the HLA associations seemed to be driven largely by CMV exposure. The study gave a list of under 200 TCR beta chains associated with cytomegalovirus. In a later analysis, the rate of TCR association differed among HLA loci, with DRB1 alleles having the most associated TCRs and HLA-C alleles having the fewest. Because counts were too low, seventeen rarely observed V segments, including chromosome 9 orphons, were excluded from the earlier analysis of fewer than 650 of the donors. Assigning TCR associations to individual alleles was difficult when HLA alleles, especially DR and DQ, strongly co-occurred. It was suggested by the authors that the approach could potentially be generalized to other disease states and immunological phenotypes. A further reported finding was that TCR beta sequences accurately predicted the HLA-A and HLA-B alleles for most subjects in the first cohort.

The cohort consisted of approximately 690 healthy bone marrow donors. At the time of sampling, all cohort members were nominally healthy, though unrecorded immune exposures were likely present. The donor was CMV seropositive and belonged to the group of a few hundred seropositive cohort members. A peripheral blood sample was collected from each donor, and TCR beta sequencing was performed on peripheral blood mononuclear cells. Genomic DNA was extracted from the blood cell samples with the Qiagen DNeasy Blood Extraction Kit. Comments on this clone: Its antigen specificity is not known. Qualities for individual bases were not recorded, and no much larger clone is one base off.

Libraries were prepared through the immunoSEQ multiplex PCR assay. A mixture of 60 forward primers for TCR Vbeta segments and 13 reverse primers for TCR Jbeta segments was used in the multiplex PCR. Amplification of the CDR3 region of rearranged TCR beta genes was performed with a multiplex PCR assay on genomic DNA. On the Illumina HiSeq System, the amplified TCR beta libraries were sequenced as 87-base-pair reads. On the study's bioinformatics: A later analysis counted tens of millions of unique TCR beta chains across the 670 or so repertoires, and 10 million to 11 million of these chains were shared by at least two donors. Raw reads were error-corrected and collapsed into unique sequences with a nearest-neighbor algorithm that merged closely related sequences to remove PCR and sequencing errors. Alignment of CDR3 sequences to IMGT reference sequences was used to assign V, D and J gene segments. Each retained sequence needed at least a six-nucleotide match to both a V gene segment and a J gene segment. Rearrangements were called productive when the CDR3 lacked stop codons and stayed in frame with V and J; all others were non-productive. CDR3 was defined according to IMGT convention as the region running from the second conserved V-encoded cysteine to the conserved J-encoded phenylalanine. In an earlier analysis of more than 550 of the donors, sequences lacking an unambiguous match to a single V gene segment were excluded. In an earlier analysis of more than 500 of the donors, a V segment was called functional when productive rearrangements were above 56.7%, and segregating when the standard deviation between donors exceeded 5%. A statistical classification framework was built for diagnosing cytomegalovirus status from the catalog of TCR beta chain sequences. In a later analysis, TCR nucleotide sequences were compared against IMGT/GENE-DB human TR gene sequences so that V and J genes could be assigned. A later analysis assigned CDR3 sequences and most-parsimonious VDJ recombination scenarios with the TCRdist pipeline. A later analysis defined each TCR beta chain by its CDR3 amino acid sequence plus V-gene family, and excluded reads lacking a unique V-gene family. A later analysis removed 450 to 600 highly shared, low-generation-probability nucleotide sequences to deal with suspected cross-contamination and a sequencing artifact. In a later analysis, a clonal expansion index was calculated for each public chain from normalized within-repertoire ranks of inferred template counts. In a later analysis, generation probabilities were computed using a VDJ recombination model fitted to out-of-frame rearrangements, and the results were checked against IGoR. In a later analysis, TCR-TCR, TCR-HLA and TCR-CMV co-occurrence was scored with hypergeometric tests, and a repertoire-size bias correction was applied to TCR pairs. A later analysis estimated false discovery rates by permuting HLA or CMV assignments 20 times. In a later analysis, co-occurring TCRs were grouped with DBSCAN, and TCRdist sequence similarity was added when clustering was performed within HLA-allele-positive subsets. Repertoires with fewer than 30,000 or more than 120,000 public chains, plus five repertoires with anomalous nucleotide sharing, were excluded from co-occurrence clustering. TCRdb limited this immuneACCESS table to in-frame rearrangements with V and J called. A share of clones is missing; checked studies link under half to unresolved V genes, and the rest is unexplained. V and J calls and clone size are copied from that table; D and trimming were computed from the DNA. Counted in this sample were fewer than 85,000 clones; about three quarters of them appeared once. The top ten constitute about 12% of the sample.

The CDR3 holds 17 amino acids from the cysteine to the phenylalanine. Kept here is only the CDR3 DNA, which spans 51 bases and is read in frame from base 1. In the germline V gene, CDR1 corresponds to SGHVS and CDR2 to FQNEAQ. Clipping removes 1 base from V and 2 bases from J, with 4 as the unmatched junction base count. This receptor was obtained from a woman in her thirties or forties in good health and CMV-seropositive. The rearrangement joined TRBV7-8 to TRBJ1-3; TRBD1 agrees with 11 junctional bases. Sequences were obtained from PBMCs. The CDR3 reads as follows: CASSLVGQGVTGNTIYF. The DNA reads as follows: TGTGCCAGCAGCTTAGTGGGACAGGGGGTCACTGGAAACACCATATATTTT.